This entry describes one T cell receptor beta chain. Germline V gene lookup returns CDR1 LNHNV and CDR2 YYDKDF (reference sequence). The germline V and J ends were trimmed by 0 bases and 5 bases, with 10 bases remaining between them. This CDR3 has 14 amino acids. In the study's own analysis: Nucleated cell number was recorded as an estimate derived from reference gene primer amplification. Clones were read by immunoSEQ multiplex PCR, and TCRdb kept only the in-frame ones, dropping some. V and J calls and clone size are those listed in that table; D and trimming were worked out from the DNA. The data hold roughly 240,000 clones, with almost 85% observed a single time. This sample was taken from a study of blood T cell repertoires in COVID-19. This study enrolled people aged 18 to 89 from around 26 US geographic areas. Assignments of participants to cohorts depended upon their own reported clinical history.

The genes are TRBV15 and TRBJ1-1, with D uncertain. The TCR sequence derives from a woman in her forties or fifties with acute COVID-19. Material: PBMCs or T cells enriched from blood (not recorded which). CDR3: CATSRDLPGTEAFF. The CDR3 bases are TGTGCCACCAGCAGAGATCTACCGGGGACTGAAGCTTTCTTT.